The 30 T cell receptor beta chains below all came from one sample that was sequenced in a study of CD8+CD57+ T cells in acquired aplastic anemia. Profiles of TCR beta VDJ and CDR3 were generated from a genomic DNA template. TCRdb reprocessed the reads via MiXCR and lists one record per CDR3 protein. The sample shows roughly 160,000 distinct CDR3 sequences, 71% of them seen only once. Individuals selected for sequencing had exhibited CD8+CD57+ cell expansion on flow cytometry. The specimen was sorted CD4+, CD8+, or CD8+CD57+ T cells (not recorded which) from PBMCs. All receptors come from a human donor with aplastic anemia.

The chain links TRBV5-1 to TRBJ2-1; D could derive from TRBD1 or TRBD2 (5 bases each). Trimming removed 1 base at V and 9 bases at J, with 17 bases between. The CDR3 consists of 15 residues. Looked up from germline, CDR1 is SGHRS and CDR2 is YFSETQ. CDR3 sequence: CASSLRDHSPGEQFF. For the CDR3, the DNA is TGCGCCAGCAGCTTGAGGGACCATTCCCCAGGTGAGCAGTTCTTC.

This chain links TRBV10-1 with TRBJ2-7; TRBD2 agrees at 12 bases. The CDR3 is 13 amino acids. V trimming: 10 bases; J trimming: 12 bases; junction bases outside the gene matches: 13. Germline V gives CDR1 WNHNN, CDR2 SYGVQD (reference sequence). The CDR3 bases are TGCGCCACCCTACCGACTAGCGGGAGTATGTGGTACTTC. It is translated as CATLPTSGSMWYF.

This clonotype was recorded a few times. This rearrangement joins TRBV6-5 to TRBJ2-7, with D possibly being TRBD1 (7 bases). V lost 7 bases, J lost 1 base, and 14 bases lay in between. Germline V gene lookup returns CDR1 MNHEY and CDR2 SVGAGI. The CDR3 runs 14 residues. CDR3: CASTLQGGSYEQYF. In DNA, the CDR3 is TGTGCCAGCACCCTGCAGGGGGGATCCTACGAGCAGTACTTC.

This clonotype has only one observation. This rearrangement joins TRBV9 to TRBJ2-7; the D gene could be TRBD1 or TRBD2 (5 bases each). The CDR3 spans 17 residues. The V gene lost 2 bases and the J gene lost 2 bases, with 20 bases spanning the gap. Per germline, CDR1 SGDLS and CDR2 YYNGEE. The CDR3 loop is CASSVDTPGREAYEQYF. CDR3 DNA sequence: TGTGCCAGCAGCGTGGACACCCCGGGGCGCGAGGCCTACGAGCAGTACTTC.

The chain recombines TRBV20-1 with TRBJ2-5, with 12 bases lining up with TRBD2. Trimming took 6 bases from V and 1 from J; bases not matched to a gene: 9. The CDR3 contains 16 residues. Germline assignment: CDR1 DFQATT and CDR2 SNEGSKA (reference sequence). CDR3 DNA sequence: TGCAGTGCCAGCAGCCAGACTAGCGGGGGCCAAGAGACCCAGTACTTC. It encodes CSASSQTSGGQETQYF.

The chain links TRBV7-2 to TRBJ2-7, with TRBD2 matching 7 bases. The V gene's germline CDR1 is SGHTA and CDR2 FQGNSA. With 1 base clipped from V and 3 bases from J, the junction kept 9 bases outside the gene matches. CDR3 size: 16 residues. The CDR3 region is CASSLESSSGNYEQYF. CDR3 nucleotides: TGTGCCAGCAGCTTAGAATCGTCTAGCGGTAACTACGAGCAGTACTTC.

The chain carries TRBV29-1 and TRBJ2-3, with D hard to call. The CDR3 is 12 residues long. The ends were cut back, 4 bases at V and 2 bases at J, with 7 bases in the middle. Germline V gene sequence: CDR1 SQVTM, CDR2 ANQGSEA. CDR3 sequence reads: CSVAHFTDTQYF. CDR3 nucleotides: TGCAGCGTTGCGCACTTCACAGATACGCAGTATTTT.

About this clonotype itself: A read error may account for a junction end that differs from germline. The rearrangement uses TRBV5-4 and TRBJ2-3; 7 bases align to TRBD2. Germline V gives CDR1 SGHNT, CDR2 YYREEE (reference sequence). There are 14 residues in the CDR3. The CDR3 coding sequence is TGCGCCAGCGGTGGGGGGGGAGGCACAGATACGCAGTATTTT. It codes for CASGGGGGTDTQYF.

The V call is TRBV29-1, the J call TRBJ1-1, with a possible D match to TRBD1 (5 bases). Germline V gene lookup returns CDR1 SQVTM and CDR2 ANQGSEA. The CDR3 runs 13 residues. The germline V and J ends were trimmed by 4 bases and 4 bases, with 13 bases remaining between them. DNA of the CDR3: TGCAGCGTTGGGCGGGGGGTATTCACTGAAGCTTTCTTT. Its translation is CSVGRGVFTEAFF.

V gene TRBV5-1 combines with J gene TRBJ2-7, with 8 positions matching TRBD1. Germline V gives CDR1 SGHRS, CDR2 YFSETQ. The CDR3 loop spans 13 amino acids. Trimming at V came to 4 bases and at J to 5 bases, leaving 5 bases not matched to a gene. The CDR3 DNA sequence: TGCGCCAGCAGCAACAGGGGGTCGGACGAGCAGTACTTC. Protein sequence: CASSNRGSDEQYF.

This CDR3 reads CSASVATSTDTQYF. In DNA, the CDR3 is TGCAGTGCTAGTGTGGCTACTAGCACAGATACGCAGTATTTT. This chain links TRBV20-1 with TRBJ2-3, with D hard to call. V was pared by 3 bases and J by 0 bases, with 10 bases between. CDR1 DFQATT and CDR2 SNEGSKA come from the germline V gene (reference sequence). The CDR3 is made up of 14 amino acids.

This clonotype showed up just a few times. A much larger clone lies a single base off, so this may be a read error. The CDR3 loop reads CASTLGTEAFF. In DNA, the CDR3 is TGTGCCAGCACCTTGGGCACTGAAGCTTTCTTT. This chain uses TRBV27 with TRBJ1-1; D is unresolved. The V and J ends lost 7 bases and 4 bases respectively, with 7 bases between them. This CDR3 spans 11 amino acids. Germline CDR1 reads MNHEY; CDR2 reads SMNVEV (reference sequence).

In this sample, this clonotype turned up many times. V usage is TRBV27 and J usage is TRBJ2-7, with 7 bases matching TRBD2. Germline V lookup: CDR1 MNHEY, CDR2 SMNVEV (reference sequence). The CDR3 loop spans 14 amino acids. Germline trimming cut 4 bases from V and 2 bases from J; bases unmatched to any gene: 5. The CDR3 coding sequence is TGTGCCAGCAGTTGGGGGGAGGGCCCCTACGAGCAGTACTTC. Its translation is CASSWGEGPYEQYF.

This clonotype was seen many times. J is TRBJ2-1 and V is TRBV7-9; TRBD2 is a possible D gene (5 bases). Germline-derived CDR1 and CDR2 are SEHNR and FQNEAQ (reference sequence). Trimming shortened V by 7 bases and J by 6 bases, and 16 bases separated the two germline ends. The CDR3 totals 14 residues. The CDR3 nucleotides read TGTGCCAGCAAAGACGGAGGCGCAGGCAATGAGCAGTTCTTC. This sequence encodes CASKDGGAGNEQFF.

In DNA form, the CDR3 reads TGTGCCAGTAGTATAGTGGGCTCGGGTGGCCCGAGATATGGCTACACCTTC. It is translated as CASSIVGSGGPRYGYTF. V and J are TRBV19 and TRBJ1-2; D is unresolved. The CDR3 is 17 residues long. In germline, CDR1 is LNHDA, CDR2 SQIVND (reference sequence). V was clipped by 1 base and J by 5 bases, with 20 bases between them.

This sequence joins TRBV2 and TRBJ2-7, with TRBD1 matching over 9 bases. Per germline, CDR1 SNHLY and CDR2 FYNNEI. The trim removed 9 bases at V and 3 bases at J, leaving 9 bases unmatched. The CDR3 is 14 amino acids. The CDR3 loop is CASKVQGANYEQYF. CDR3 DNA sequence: TGTGCCAGTAAGGTACAGGGGGCTAACTACGAGCAGTACTTC.

This CDR3 reads CSVQPGGKDTQYF. The CDR3 DNA follows: TGCAGCGTTCAACCAGGGGGAAAGGATACGCAGTATTTT. The genes are TRBV29-1 and TRBJ2-3; 7 positions match TRBD1. The trim removed 5 bases at V and 6 bases at J, leaving 8 bases unmatched. In germline, CDR1 is SQVTM, CDR2 ANQGSEA. This CDR3 spans 13 amino acids.

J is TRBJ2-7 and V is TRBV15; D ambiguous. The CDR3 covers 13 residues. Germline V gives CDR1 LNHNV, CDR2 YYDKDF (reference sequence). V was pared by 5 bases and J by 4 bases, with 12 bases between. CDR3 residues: CATSARLGYEQYF. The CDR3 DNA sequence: TGTGCCACCAGCGCAAGGCTCGGATACGAGCAGTACTTC.

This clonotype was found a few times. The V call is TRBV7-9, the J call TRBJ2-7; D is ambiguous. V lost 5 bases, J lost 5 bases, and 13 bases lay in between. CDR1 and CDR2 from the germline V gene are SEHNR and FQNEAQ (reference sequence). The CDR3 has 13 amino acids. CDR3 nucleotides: TGTGCCAGCAGCCCCTACGGCAGAGACGAGCAGTACTTC. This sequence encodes CASSPYGRDEQYF.

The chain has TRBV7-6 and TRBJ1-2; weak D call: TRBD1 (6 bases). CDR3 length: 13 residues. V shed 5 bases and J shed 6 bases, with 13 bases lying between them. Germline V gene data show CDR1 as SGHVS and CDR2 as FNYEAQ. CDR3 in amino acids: CASSQPTGDGYTF. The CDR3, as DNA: TGTGCCAGCAGCCAACCGACAGGAGATGGCTACACCTTC. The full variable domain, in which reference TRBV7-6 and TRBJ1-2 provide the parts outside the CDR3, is GAGVSQSPRYKVTKRGQDVALRCDPISGHVSLYWYRQALGQGPEFLTYFNYEAQQDKSGLPNDRFSAERPEGSISTLTIQRTEQRDSAMYRCASSQPTGDGYTFGSGTRLTVV.

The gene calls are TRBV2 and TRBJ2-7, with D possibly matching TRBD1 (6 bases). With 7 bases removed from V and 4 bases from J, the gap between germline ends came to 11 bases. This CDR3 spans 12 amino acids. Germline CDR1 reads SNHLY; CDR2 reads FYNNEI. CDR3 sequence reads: CASTQGLYEQYF. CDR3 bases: TGTGCCAGCACCCAGGGGCTATACGAGCAGTACTTC. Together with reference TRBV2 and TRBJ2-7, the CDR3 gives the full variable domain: EPEVTQTPSHQVTQMGQEVILRCVPISNHLYFYWYRQILGQKVEFLVSFYNNEISEKSEIFDDQFSVERPDGSNFTLKIRSTKLEDSAMYFCASTQGLYEQYFGPGTRLTVT.

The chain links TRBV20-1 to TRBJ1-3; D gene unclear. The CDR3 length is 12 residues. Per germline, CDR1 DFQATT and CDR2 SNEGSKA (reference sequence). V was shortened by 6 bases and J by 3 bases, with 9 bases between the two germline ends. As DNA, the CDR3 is TGCAGTGCCTCAGCGTTTGGAAACACCATATATTTT. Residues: CSASAFGNTIYF.

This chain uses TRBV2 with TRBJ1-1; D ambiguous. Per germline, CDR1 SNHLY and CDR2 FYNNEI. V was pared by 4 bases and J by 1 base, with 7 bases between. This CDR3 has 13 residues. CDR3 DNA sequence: TGTGCCAGCAGTGCGGACCGGAACACTGAAGCTTTCTTT. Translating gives CASSADRNTEAFF.

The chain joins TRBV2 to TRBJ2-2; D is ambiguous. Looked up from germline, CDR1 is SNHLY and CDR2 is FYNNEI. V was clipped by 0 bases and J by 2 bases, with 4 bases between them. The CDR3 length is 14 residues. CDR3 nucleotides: TGTGCCAGCAGTGAAGCGCGAAACACCGGGGAGCTGTTTTTT. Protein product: CASSEARNTGELFF.

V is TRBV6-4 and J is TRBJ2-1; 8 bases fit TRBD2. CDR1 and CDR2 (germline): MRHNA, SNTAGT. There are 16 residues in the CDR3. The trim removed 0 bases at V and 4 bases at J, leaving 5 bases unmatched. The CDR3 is CASSDSNGGEYNEQFF. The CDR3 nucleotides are TGTGCCAGCAGTGACTCGAACGGGGGGGAATACAATGAGCAGTTCTTC.

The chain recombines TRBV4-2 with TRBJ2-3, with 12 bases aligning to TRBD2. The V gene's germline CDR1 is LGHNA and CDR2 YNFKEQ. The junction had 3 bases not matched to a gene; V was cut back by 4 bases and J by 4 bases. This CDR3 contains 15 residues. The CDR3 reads CASSPGLAGPDTQYF. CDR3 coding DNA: TGTGCCAGCAGCCCGGGACTAGCGGGCCCAGATACGCAGTATTTT.

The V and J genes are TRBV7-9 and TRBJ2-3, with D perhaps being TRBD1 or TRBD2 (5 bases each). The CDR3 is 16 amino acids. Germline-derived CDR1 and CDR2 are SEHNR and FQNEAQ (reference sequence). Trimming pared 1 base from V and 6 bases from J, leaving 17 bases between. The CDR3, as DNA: TGTGCCAGCAGCTTAGGGTCCGACGGGGCCTGGGATACGCAGTATTTT. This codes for CASSLGSDGAWDTQYF.

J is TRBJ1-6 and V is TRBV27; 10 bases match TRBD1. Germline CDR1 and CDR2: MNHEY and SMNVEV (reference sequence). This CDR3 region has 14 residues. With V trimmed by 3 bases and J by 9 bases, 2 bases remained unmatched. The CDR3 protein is CASSLGTGVSPLHF. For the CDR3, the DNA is TGTGCCAGCAGTTTGGGGACAGGGGTTTCACCCCTCCACTTT.

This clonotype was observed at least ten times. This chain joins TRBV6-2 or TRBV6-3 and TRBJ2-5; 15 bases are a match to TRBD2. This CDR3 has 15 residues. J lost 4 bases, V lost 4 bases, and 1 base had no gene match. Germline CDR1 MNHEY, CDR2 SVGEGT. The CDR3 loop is CASSWTSGGAETQYF. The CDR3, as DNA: TGTGCCAGCAGTTGGACTAGCGGGGGGGCAGAGACCCAGTACTTC.

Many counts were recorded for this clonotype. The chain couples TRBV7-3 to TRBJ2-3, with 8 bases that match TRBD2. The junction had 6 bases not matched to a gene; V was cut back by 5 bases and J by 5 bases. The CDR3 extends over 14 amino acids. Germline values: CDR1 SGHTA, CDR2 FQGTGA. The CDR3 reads CASSTGGAGDTQYF. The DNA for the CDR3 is TGTGCCAGCAGCACCGGGGGGGCAGGAGATACGCAGTATTTT. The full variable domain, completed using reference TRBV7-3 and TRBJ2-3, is GAGVSQTPSNKVTEKGKYVELRCDPISGHTALYWYRQSLGQGPEFLIYFQGTGAADDSGLPNDRFFAVRPEGSVSTLKIQRTERGDSAVYLCASSTGGAGDTQYFGPGTRLTVL.